Detailed here is one T cell receptor (beta chain). Its antigen is currently unknown. The data were obtained in a study of blood T cells in healthy people across ages. The germline V and J ends were trimmed by 2 bases and 2 bases, with 15 bases remaining between them. The CDR3 is made up of 16 amino acids. The germline V gene has CDR1 SGHRS and CDR2 YFSETQ. A J-beta primer mix and a sample-barcoded 5' primer were used in a second PCR of about 7 to 12 cycles. Each CDR3 protein is one row after TCRdb ran MiXCR on the 5' RACE reads. The sample holds some 940,000 distinct CDR3 sequences, around 29% seen once. General study results and limits: Lack of knowledge of donor CMV status possibly confounded expanded clonotype changes.

The data were also submitted as part of a second study, on T cells of mothers and their children. From that second work: Each 15 ul cDNA reaction used about 1.5 ug RNA; all RNA was used.

The sample consisted of blood. The receptor was isolated from a middle-aged woman in good health. The chain employs TRBV5-1 and TRBJ2-3; the D gene is possibly TRBD1 (5 bases). CDR3 sequence (DNA): TGCGCCAGCAGCTTAGGAACAGGCGGAAACACAGATACGCAGTATTTT. This encodes CASSLGTGGNTDTQYF. Variable domain in full (rest from reference TRBV5-1 and TRBJ2-3): KAGVTQTPRYLIKTRGQQVTLSCSPISGHRSVSWYQQTPGQGLQFLFEYFSETQRNKGNFPGRFSGRQFSNSRSEMNVSTLELGDSALYLCASSLGTGGNTDTQYFGPGTRLTVL.